The 22 T cell receptor beta chains below come from one sample, sequenced in a study of shared clonotypes between healthy human individuals. The repertoire was sequenced with immunoSEQ multiplex PCR; TCRdb's copy has only in-frame clones and lacks some. The sample consists of roughly 2.6 million clones, around 94% of them appearing once. Sequencing input: naive CD4+ T cells sorted from blood. Subset specified: CD45RA+ positively selected. All receptors derive from a man younger than 35 in good health.

The chain has TRBV11-2 and TRBJ1-2; TRBD1 agrees at 7 bases. This CDR3 contains 18 residues. Germline-derived CDR1 and CDR2 are SGHAT and FQNNGV. Trimming at V came to 1 base and at J to 0 bases, leaving 11 bases not matched to a gene. The CDR3 nucleotides are TGTGCCAGCAGCTTAGGGCAGGGGGTGGATTCAGCTAACTATGGCTACACCTTC. It encodes CASSLGQGVDSANYGYTF. The complete variable domain, with remaining parts taken from reference TRBV11-2 and TRBJ1-2, reads EAGVAQSPRYKIIEKRQSVAFWCNPISGHATLYWYQQILGQGPKLLIQFQNNGVVDDSQLPKDRFSAERLKGVDSTLKIQPAKLEDSAVYLCASSLGQGVDSANYGYTFGSGTRLTVV.

The sample holds one count of this clone. The chain uses TRBV6-6 and TRBJ2-7, with D tentatively TRBD2 (6 bases). Germline CDR1 reads MNHNY; CDR2 reads SVGAGI (reference sequence). CDR3 length: 14 amino acids. Between the trimmed V and J ends, which lost 5 bases and 6 bases, there was a span of 17 bases. This chain's CDR3 is CASSTTGDRTEQYF. The DNA for the CDR3 is TGTGCCAGCAGTACCACGGGAGACAGAACCGAGCAGTACTTC.

This chain connects TRBV5-4 to TRBJ1-4, with 8 nucleotides matching TRBD1. This CDR3 spans 15 amino acids. The V gene end was trimmed by 1 base and the J gene end by 7 bases; junction bases not matched to a gene: 6. CDR1 is SGHNT and CDR2 is YYREEE in the germline V gene (reference sequence). CDR3 nucleotide sequence: TGTGCCAGCAGCTTGAAGTCAGGGGGCAGTGAAAAACTGTTTTTT. It encodes CASSLKSGGSEKLFF.

This clone was observed a few times. V gene TRBV2 combines with J gene TRBJ2-5; 8 bases map to TRBD1. V lost 6 bases and J lost 1; bases outside the gene matches: 7. CDR3 length equals 15 residues. Per the germline V gene, CDR1 is SNHLY and CDR2 is FYNNEI. In DNA form, the CDR3 reads TGTGCCAGCAGGCCCGGGACAGGAGGCCAAGAGACCCAGTACTTC. Its protein is CASRPGTGGQETQYF.

Here the CDR3 reads CAISPRTSGGYEQYF. In DNA form, the CDR3 reads TGTGCCATCAGTCCCCGGACTAGCGGGGGCTACGAGCAGTACTTC. The rearrangement links TRBV10-3 to TRBJ2-5, with 13 bases matching TRBD2. The end of the DNA fits TRBJ2-7 better, so the J call may be wrong. The CDR3 is made up of 15 amino acids. In germline, CDR1 is ENHRY, CDR2 SYGVKD.

The V and J genes are TRBV2 and TRBJ1-3; 7 bases are a match to TRBD1. This CDR3 is 15 amino acids long. Per germline, CDR1 SNHLY and CDR2 FYNNEI. Trimming at V came to 7 bases and at J to 0 bases, leaving 6 bases not matched to a gene. The CDR3 reads CASTRGTVSGNTIYF. CDR3 DNA sequence: TGTGCCAGCACCCGAGGGACAGTCTCTGGAAACACCATATATTTT.

This clone was found a few times. The chain uses TRBV9 and TRBJ2-3; the D is unclear. Germline assignment: CDR1 SGDLS and CDR2 YYNGEE. There are 13 residues in the CDR3. V lost 6 bases and J lost 0, with 8 bases in between. The CDR3 sequence is CASNVDSTDTQYF. The CDR3 DNA reads TGTGCCAGCAACGTGGACAGCACAGATACGCAGTATTTT.

A remark on this clone: The identical CDR3 is also encoded by other nucleotide sequences in the sample. The chain links TRBV5-1 to TRBJ2-3; no definite D call. V lost 1 base, J lost 0 bases, and 9 bases lay in between. The germline V gene has CDR1 SGHRS and CDR2 YFSETQ. CDR3 size: 15 residues. CDR3 loop: CASSLWGSSTDTQYF. The DNA of the CDR3 is TGCGCCAGCAGCTTGTGGGGATCTAGCACAGATACGCAGTATTTT.

The chain joins TRBV30 to TRBJ2-7; D might be TRBD2 (6 bases). The CDR3 length is 14 residues. Germline-derived CDR1 and CDR2 are GTSNPN and SVGIG (reference sequence). Trimming cost V 7 bases and J 2 bases, with 18 bases left between them. The CDR3 spells CASSPGLTAYEQYF. The CDR3 bases are TGTGCCTCCTCACCGGGACTCACGGCCTACGAGCAGTACTTC.

The chain carries TRBV5-1 and TRBJ2-2; 8 positions agree with TRBD2. The CDR3 sequence is 18 residues long. Germline CDR1 and CDR2: SGHRS and YFSETQ. The V segment lost 2 bases and the J segment 5 bases; nucleotides outside the gene matches: 14. The CDR3 nucleotides read TGCGCCAGCAGCTTACCCCCGGGAGCGGGAGAGGGTACCGGGGAGCTGTTTTTT. This codes for CASSLPPGAGEGTGELFF.

The rearrangement links TRBV5-4 to TRBJ2-2; TRBD2 matches at 8 bases. The trim removed 0 bases at V and 1 base at J, leaving 8 bases unmatched. The CDR3 extends over 18 amino acids. CDR1 and CDR2 (germline): SGHNT, YYREEE (reference sequence). CDR3 nucleotides: TGTGCCAGCAGCTTGGGTTCGGGACTAGGGCGGAACACCGGGGAGCTGTTTTTT. This encodes CASSLGSGLGRNTGELFF.

This rearrangement joins TRBV30 to TRBJ2-1; TRBD2 matches 10 bases. V lost 0 bases to trimming and J lost 10 bases; unmatched junction nucleotides: 6. In germline, CDR1 is GTSNPN, CDR2 SVGIG (reference sequence). The CDR3 runs to 14 residues. CDR3 DNA sequence: TGTGCCTGGAGTGTAGGACTAGCGGCAGGCGAGCAGTTCTTC. Amino acids: CAWSVGLAAGEQFF.

V is TRBV4-3 and J is TRBJ1-2; 7 positions match TRBD1. Looked up from germline, CDR1 is LGHNA and CDR2 is YSLEER. There are 15 residues in the CDR3. V lost 1 base and J lost 4; bases outside the gene matches: 6. This CDR3 reads CASSQVETGAYGYTF. In DNA form, the CDR3 reads TGCGCCAGCAGCCAAGTTGAAACAGGGGCCTATGGCTACACCTTC.

Points on this clone: The sample carries other DNA sequences with the same CDR3. The CDR3 DNA follows: TGCGCCAGCAGCTTAGGCCAGCTCAATGAGCAGTTCTTC. Protein sequence: CASSLGQLNEQFF. The rearrangement uses TRBV5-1 and TRBJ2-1; D is unresolved. Trimming removed 2 bases at V and 6 bases at J, with 9 bases between. Germline CDR1 is SGHRS and CDR2 is YFSETQ. The CDR3 extends over 13 amino acids.

Only one count was recorded for this clone. This chain joins TRBV11-2 and TRBJ2-5, with D uncertain. This CDR3 comprises 14 residues. V shed 3 bases and J shed 2 bases, with 10 bases lying between them. Looked up from germline, CDR1 is SGHAT and CDR2 is FQNNGV. The CDR3 sequence: CASSFYGSQETQYF. As DNA, the CDR3 is TGTGCCAGCAGCTTTTACGGGTCGCAAGAGACCCAGTACTTC.

The chain is built from TRBV10-3 and TRBJ2-5, with D possibly TRBD2 on 6 matching bases. Trimming pared 4 bases from V and 7 bases from J, leaving 16 bases between. The germline V gene encodes CDR1 ENHRY and CDR2 SYGVKD. The CDR3 has 14 amino acids. CDR3 sequence reads: CAISAGTGSLTQYF. The CDR3 coding sequence is TGTGCCATCAGTGCGGGGACTGGTTCTTTGACCCAGTACTTC.

This clone was observed a few times. The rearrangement links TRBV19 to TRBJ2-2; D uncertain. V dropped 5 bases and J dropped 1 base, with 8 bases sitting between them. CDR3 length: 14 amino acids. Germline lookup yields CDR1 LNHDA and CDR2 SQIVND (reference sequence). CDR3 sequence: CASSPTWNTGELFF. CDR3 sequence (DNA): TGTGCCAGTAGTCCAACATGGAACACCGGGGAGCTGTTTTTT.

This chain joins TRBV5-1 and TRBJ1-2; the D gene is possibly TRBD1 (5 bases). Trimming cost V 0 bases and J 5 bases, with 14 bases left between them. This CDR3 has 15 amino acids. Germline values: CDR1 SGHRS, CDR2 YFSETQ. The CDR3 spells CASSLGGVSGYGYTF. The CDR3 DNA follows: TGCGCCAGCAGCTTGGGAGGGGTTAGTGGATATGGCTACACCTTC.

V and J are TRBV6-5 and TRBJ1-2; D is undetermined. Germline assignment: CDR1 MNHEY and CDR2 SVGAGI. V was cut by 6 bases and J by 4 bases, with 15 bases left in between. This CDR3 region has 14 residues. CDR3 sequence (DNA): TGTGCCAGCAGGCCTCAGGAGCGACTCTATGGCTACACCTTC. Its translation: CASRPQERLYGYTF.

This clone was detected only once. The V and J genes are TRBV5-1 and TRBJ2-7; D is perhaps TRBD2 (6 bases). V dropped 3 bases and J dropped 1 base, with 11 bases sitting between them. This CDR3 has 14 residues. The V gene's germline CDR1 is SGHRS and CDR2 YFSETQ. In DNA form, the CDR3 reads TGCGCCAGCAGCTCGGACGGGGGATCCTACGAGCAGTACTTC. Translation gives CASSSDGGSYEQYF.

The chain recombines TRBV9 with TRBJ2-5; TRBD1 matches at 10 bases. The germline V gene has CDR1 SGDLS and CDR2 YYNGEE. This CDR3 has 15 amino acids. V was clipped by 4 bases and J by 3 bases; unmatched bases: 6. CDR3 region: CASSPGTGAKETQYF. The CDR3 DNA is TGTGCCAGCAGCCCCGGGACAGGGGCGAAAGAGACCCAGTACTTC.

This chain connects TRBV7-2 to TRBJ2-7, with D maybe TRBD1 (6 bases). CDR3 length: 16 residues. The germline V gene has CDR1 SGHTA and CDR2 FQGNSA. Trimming cost V 1 base and J 2 bases, with 15 bases left between them. The CDR3 sequence: CASSLVDQGGTYEQYF. The CDR3 region has the DNA TGTGCCAGCAGCTTAGTAGACCAAGGGGGTACCTACGAGCAGTACTTC.